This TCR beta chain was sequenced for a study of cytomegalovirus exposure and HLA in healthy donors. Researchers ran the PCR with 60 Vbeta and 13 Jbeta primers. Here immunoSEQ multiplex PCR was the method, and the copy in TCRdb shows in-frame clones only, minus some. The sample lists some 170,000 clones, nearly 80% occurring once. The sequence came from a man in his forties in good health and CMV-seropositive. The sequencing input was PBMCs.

The DNA of the CDR3 is TGCGCCAGCAGCTTCCTTCTTGCAACTAATGAAAAACTGTTTTTT. Protein product: CASSFLLATNEKLFF. V gene TRBV5-1 combines with J gene TRBJ1-4, with unresolved D. Germline CDR1 reads SGHRS; CDR2 reads YFSETQ. Trimming removed 2 bases from V and 0 bases from J, with 8 bases in between. This CDR3 is built from 15 residues.